These T cell receptor beta chains were read from a single sample in a study of response to subunit inactivated influenza vaccine. TCRdb reprocessed the RT-PCR reads with MiXCR, giving one entry per CDR3 protein. Of roughly 460,000 distinct CDR3 sequences listed, approximately 11% are singletons. The starting material was PBMCs from blood, obtained 40 to 50 days after vaccination. The receptors were gathered from a man in his forties or fifties who received an inactivated influenza vaccine. Both conserved end residues are part of each CDR3. Not all rows give a size; the values are once, few, many and, for expanded clones, a class.

clone_size: many
v_call: TRBV5-1
cdr3_aa: CASNRDTANEQFF

clone_size: NA
v_call: TRBV5-1
cdr3_aa: CASSIGQGGKETQYF

clone_size: few
v_call: TRBV30
cdr3_aa: CAWSATGTGEPQHF

clone_size: few
v_call: TRBV10-3
cdr3_aa: CAISARQRQETQYF

clone_size: many
v_call: TRBV6-5
cdr3_aa: CASSYGLAVPGAEQFF

clone_size: NA
v_call: TRBV12-3/TRBV12-4
cdr3_aa: CASRPGISGELFF

clone_size: NA
v_call: TRBV6-2/TRBV6-3
cdr3_aa: CASRRQAPQETQYF

clone_size: NA
v_call: TRBV6-1
cdr3_aa: CASSVTERGGYTF

clone_size: many
v_call: TRBV10-1
cdr3_aa: CASSESYVGEQFF

clone_size: NA
v_call: TRBV5-1
cdr3_aa: CASSYTGTGEKLFF

clone_size: NA
v_call: TRBV12-3/TRBV12-4
cdr3_aa: CASSSPWSGVNTGELFF

clone_size: many
v_call: TRBV12-3/TRBV12-4
cdr3_aa: CASSLLGQGNYGYTF

clone_size: many
v_call: TRBV12-3/TRBV12-4
cdr3_aa: CASSPGLASLTDTQYF

clone_size: NA
v_call: TRBV20-1
cdr3_aa: CSARVGGTYNEQFF

clone_size: NA
v_call: TRBV12-3/TRBV12-4
cdr3_aa: CASSGPGEAFF

clone_size: NA
v_call: TRBV11-2
cdr3_aa: CASSFWDSPGLAVRGQFF

clone_size: many
v_call: TRBV12-3/TRBV12-4
cdr3_aa: CASSFTRGETQYF

clone_size: few
v_call: TRBV5-6
cdr3_aa: CASSSQITGFLSYEQYF

clone_size: NA
v_call: TRBV27
cdr3_aa: CASSSSGAASWTQYF

clone_size: many
v_call: TRBV5-1
cdr3_aa: CASSPRTTFTGELFF

clone_size: few
v_call: TRBV20-1
cdr3_aa: CSVSKAGTDTQYF